This T cell receptor (beta chain) was documented in a study of blood T cell repertoires in COVID-19. Background on the study: Researchers got acute and convalescent COVID-19 samples from the United States, Italy and Spain. From T cells, B-cell-depleted T cells, or PBMCs came the material, which was cDNA or gDNA.

The germline V gene encodes CDR1 SGHVS and CDR2 FQNEAQ. CDR3 size: 12 residues. Trimming stripped 1 base from V and 5 bases from J, with 5 bases between. Original methodology: Reference gene primers were amplified, and this amplification served to estimate nucleated cell counts. Repertoires were generated with immunoSEQ multiplex PCR, while TCRdb's copy carries only in-frame clones and drops some. Clone size and the V and J calls come from that table; the DNA yielded D and trimming. The sample carries under 200,000 clones, around 79% recorded once. The cohort comprised adults aged roughly 18 to 100 years residing in 20 to 30 US areas.

This chain joins TRBV7-8 and TRBJ2-5; D gene uncertain. Sequencing was performed on PBMCs or T cells enriched from blood (not recorded which). The source is a woman aged 65 to 85 in a cohort exposed to, infected with or recovered from COVID-19 (not recorded which). The CDR3 region has the DNA TGTGCCAGCAGCTTAGACCGGGAGACCCAGTACTTC. Its protein product is CASSLDRETQYF.